This TCR beta chain was observed in a study of blood T cell repertoires in COVID-19. Study-wide context: Material from acute and convalescent COVID-19 was sourced from the United States, Italy and Spain. PBMCs, B-cell-depleted T cells, or T cells provided the cDNA or gDNA that made up the material.

Seattle participants joined during active infection and were tracked over time. The ends were cut back, 3 bases at V and 5 bases at J, with 13 bases in the middle. In germline, CDR1 is ENHRY, CDR2 SYGVKD. The CDR3 has 14 residues. In the original processing: Researchers report that nucleated cell counts were estimated from reference gene primer amplification. Data came from immunoSEQ multiplex PCR; TCRdb stores just in-frame clones and leaves some out. D and trimming come from the DNA, and the V and J calls and clone size come from that table. The data hold about 90,000 clones, with roughly nine tenths observed a single time.

Sequencing used peripheral blood. The chain carries TRBV10-3 and TRBJ1-1; D unresolved. This TCR came from a man aged 45 to 65 with COVID-19, enrolled during active disease. The CDR3 loop reads CAISDAGSQTEAFF. CDR3 nucleotides: TGTGCCATCAGTGATGCCGGGTCCCAGACTGAAGCTTTCTTT.